This is a list of T cell receptor beta chains from one sample in a study of blood T cell repertoires in COVID-19. Data came from immunoSEQ multiplex PCR; TCRdb stores just in-frame clones and leaves some out. This sample has about 300,000 clones; just over 85% occur once, and the top ten carry roughly 4.5%. Sequencing used PBMCs or T cells enriched from blood (not recorded which). These receptors were taken from a man aged 30 to 39 who had recovered from COVID-19. Each CDR3 is given with its conserved first and last residue. D genes are given only for firm matches. Only some rows state a clone size, as once, few, many or a class for expanded clones.

len	v_gene	abundance	d_gene	j_gene	CDR3aa	CDR3nt
11	TRBV18	few	.	TRBJ2-3	CASSPADTQYF	TGTGCCAGCTCCCCGGCAGATACGCAGTATTTT
13	TRBV5-1	.	.	TRBJ2-3	CASSFGGTDTQYF	TGCGCCAGCAGCTTCGGGGGAACAGATACGCAGTATTTT
15	TRBV7-9	.	.	TRBJ2-3	CASTWEGGVGDTQYF	TGTGCCAGCACCTGGGAGGGGGGCGTGGGAGATACGCAGTATTTT
14	TRBV5-4	.	TRBD2	TRBJ2-5	CASSLAGGQETQYF	TGTGCCAGCAGCTTGGCGGGGGGGCAAGAGACCCAGTACTTC
15	TRBV5-5	.	.	TRBJ2-7	CASSYQGVSSYEQYF	TGTGCCAGCAGCTATCAAGGGGTTTCCTCCTACGAGCAGTACTTC
14	TRBV7-6	.	.	TRBJ2-2	CASSQVREAGELFF	TGTGCCAGCAGCCAGGTCCGCGAAGCCGGGGAGCTGTTTTTT
15	TRBV11-1	.	TRBD1	TRBJ2-2	CASRPGQGNTGELFF	TGTGCCAGCAGGCCTGGACAGGGCAACACCGGGGAGCTGTTTTTT
15	TRBV5-4	once	TRBD2	TRBJ2-7	CASSLATSGTYEQYF	TGTGCCAGCAGCTTGGCCACTAGCGGGACCTACGAGCAGTACTTC
16	TRBV3-1/TRBV3-2	.	TRBD2	TRBJ2-7	CATTGVLAGARDEQYF	TGTGCCACCACCGGGGTTTTAGCGGGAGCACGGGACGAGCAGTACTTC
16	TRBV3-1/TRBV3-2	.	.	TRBJ2-3	CASSQVNLLSTDTQYF	TGTGCCAGCAGCCAAGTGAACCTACTTAGCACAGATACGCAGTATTTT